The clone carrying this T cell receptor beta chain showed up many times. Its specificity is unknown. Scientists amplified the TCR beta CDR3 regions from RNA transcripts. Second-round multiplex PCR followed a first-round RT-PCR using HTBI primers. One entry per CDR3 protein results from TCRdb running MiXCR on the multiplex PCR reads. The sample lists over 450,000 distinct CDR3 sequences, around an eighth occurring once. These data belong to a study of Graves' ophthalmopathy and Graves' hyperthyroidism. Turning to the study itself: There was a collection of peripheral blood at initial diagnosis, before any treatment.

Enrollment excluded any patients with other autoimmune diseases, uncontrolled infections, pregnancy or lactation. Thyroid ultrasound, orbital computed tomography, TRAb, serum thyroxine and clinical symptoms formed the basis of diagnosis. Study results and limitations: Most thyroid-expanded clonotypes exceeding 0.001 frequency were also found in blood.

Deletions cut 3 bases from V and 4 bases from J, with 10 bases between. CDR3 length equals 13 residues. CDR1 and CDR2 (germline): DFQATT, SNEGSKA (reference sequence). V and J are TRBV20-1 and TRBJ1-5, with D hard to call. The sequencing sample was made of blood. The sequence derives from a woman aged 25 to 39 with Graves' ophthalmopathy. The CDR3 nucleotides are TGCAGTGCTAGGCAGGAGAATAATCAGCCCCAGCATTTT. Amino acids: CSARQENNQPQHF.